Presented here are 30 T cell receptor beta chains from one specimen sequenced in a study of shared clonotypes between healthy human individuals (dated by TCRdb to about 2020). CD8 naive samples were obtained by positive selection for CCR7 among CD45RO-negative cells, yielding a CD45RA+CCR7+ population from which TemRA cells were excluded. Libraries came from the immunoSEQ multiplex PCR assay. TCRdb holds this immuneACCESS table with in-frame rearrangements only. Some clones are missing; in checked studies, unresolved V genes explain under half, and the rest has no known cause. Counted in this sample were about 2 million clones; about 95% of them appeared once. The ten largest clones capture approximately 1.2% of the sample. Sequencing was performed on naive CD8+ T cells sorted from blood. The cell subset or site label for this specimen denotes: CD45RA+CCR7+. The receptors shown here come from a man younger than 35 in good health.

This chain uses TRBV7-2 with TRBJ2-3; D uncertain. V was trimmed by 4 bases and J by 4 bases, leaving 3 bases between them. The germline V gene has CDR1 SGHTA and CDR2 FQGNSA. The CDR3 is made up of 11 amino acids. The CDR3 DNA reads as TGTGCCAGCAGCTACGCAGATACGCAGTATTTT. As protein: CASSYADTQYF.

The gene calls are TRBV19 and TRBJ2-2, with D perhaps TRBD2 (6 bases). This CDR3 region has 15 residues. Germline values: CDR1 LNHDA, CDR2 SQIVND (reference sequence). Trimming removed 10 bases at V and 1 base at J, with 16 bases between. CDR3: CATPRREENTGELFF. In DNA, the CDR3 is TGTGCCACCCCGCGGAGGGAAGAGAACACCGGGGAGCTGTTTTTT.

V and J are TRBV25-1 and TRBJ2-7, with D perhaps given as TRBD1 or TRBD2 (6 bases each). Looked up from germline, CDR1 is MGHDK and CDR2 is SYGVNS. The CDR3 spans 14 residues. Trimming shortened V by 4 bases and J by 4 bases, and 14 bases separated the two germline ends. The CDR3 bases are TGTGCCAGCAGTGCCAACAGGGAGGTATACGAGCAGTACTTC. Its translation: CASSANREVYEQYF.

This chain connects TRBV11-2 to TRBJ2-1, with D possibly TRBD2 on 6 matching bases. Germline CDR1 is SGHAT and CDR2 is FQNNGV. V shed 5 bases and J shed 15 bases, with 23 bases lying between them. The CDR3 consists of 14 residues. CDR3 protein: CASSPLGGDPLVFF. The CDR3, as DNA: TGTGCCAGCAGCCCCCTGGGGGGAGACCCTTTAGTGTTCTTC.

The CDR3 loop is CASSPRGLGEQFF. CDR3 sequence (DNA): TGTGCCAGCAGCCCCCGGGGGTTAGGGGAGCAGTTCTTC. This chain joins TRBV11-3 and TRBJ2-1; tentative D call: TRBD2 (6 bases). Deletions cut 5 bases from V and 10 bases from J, with 15 bases between. The CDR3 runs 13 residues. Germline CDR1 and CDR2: SGHNT and YENEEA.

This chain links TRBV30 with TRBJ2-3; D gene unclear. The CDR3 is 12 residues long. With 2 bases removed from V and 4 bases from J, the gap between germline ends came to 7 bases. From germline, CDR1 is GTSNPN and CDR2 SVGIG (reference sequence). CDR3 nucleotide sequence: TGTGCCTGGAGTCTTTTGGCAGATACGCAGTATTTT. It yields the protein CAWSLLADTQYF.

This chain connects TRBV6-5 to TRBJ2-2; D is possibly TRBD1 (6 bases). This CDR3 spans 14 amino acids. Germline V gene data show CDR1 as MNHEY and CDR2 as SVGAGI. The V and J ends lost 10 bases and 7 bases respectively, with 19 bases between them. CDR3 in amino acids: CATGGRSFGGELFF. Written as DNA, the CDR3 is TGTGCCACTGGGGGCAGAAGCTTCGGCGGGGAGCTGTTTTTT.

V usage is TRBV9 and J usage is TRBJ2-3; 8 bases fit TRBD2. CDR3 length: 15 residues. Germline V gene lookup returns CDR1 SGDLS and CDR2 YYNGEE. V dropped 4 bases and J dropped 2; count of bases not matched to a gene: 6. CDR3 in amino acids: CASSSSGGHTDTQYF. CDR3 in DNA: TGTGCCAGCAGCTCGAGCGGGGGCCACACAGATACGCAGTATTTT.

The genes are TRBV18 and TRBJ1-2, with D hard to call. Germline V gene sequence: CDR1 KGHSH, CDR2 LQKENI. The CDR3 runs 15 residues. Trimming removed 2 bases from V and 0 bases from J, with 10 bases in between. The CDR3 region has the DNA TGTGCCAGCTCACCATTCGGGGAAACTAACTATGGCTACACCTTC. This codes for CASSPFGETNYGYTF.

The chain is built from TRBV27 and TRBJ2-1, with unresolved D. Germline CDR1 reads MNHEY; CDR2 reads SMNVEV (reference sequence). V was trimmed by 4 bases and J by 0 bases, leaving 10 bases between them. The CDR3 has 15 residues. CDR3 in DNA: TGTGCCAGCAGTTACGCGCTGAGCTCCTACAATGAGCAGTTCTTC. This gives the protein CASSYALSSYNEQFF.

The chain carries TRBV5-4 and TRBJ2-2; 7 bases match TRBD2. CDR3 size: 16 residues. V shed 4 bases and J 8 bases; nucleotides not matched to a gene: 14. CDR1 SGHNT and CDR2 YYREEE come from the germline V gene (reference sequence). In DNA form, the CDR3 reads TGTGCCAGCAGCGCTCCTGAGACGGGGGGTTTTGGGGAGCTGTTTTTT. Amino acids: CASSAPETGGFGELFF.

CDR3 nucleotides: TGTGCCAGCAGTTCCCTCGGATTAAAAGATGGCTACACCTTC. Protein: CASSSLGLKDGYTF. The V gene is TRBV27, the J gene TRBJ1-2, with unresolved D. CDR3 length: 14 residues. The germline V and J ends were trimmed by 4 bases and 6 bases, with 15 bases remaining between them. Germline V gene sequence: CDR1 MNHEY, CDR2 SMNVEV (reference sequence).

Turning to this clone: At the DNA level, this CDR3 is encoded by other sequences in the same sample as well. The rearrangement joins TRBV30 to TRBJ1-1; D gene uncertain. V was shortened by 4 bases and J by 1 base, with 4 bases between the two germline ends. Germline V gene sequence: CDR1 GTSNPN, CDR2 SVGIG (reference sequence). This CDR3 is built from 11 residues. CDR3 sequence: CAWTWNTEAFF. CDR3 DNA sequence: TGTGCCTGGACTTGGAACACTGAAGCTTTCTTT.

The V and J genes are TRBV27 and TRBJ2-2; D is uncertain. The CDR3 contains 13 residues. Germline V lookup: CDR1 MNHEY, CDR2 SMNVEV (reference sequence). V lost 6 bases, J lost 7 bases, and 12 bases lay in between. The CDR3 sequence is CASSSMAFGELFF. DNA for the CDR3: TGTGCCAGCAGCTCTATGGCGTTCGGGGAGCTGTTTTTT.

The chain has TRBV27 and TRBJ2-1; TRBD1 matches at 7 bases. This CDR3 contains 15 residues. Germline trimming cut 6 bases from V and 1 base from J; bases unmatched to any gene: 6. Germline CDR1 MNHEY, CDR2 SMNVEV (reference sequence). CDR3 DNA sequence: TGTGCCAGCAGCGAGACAGGGTCATCCTACAATGAGCAGTTCTTC. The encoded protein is CASSETGSSYNEQFF.

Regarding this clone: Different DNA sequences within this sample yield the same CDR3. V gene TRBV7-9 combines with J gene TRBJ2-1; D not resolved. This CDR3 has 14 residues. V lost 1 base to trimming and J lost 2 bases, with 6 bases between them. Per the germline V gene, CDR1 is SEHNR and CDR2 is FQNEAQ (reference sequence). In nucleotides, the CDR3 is TGTGCCAGCAGCTTAGACGGAACCTACAATGAGCAGTTCTTC. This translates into CASSLDGTYNEQFF.

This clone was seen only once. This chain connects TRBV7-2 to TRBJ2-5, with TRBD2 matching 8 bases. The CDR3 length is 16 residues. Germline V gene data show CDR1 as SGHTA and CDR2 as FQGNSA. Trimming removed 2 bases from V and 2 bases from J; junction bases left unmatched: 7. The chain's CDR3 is CASSLYPSGLQETQYF. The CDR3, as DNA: TGTGCCAGCAGCTTATATCCTAGCGGGCTACAAGAGACCCAGTACTTC.

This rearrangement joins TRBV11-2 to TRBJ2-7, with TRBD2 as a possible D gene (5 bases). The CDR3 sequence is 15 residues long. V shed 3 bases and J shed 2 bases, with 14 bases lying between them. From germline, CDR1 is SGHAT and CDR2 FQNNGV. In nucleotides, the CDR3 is TGTGCCAGCAGCTTGACGTACGAGGAGGCCTACGAGCAGTACTTC. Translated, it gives CASSLTYEEAYEQYF.

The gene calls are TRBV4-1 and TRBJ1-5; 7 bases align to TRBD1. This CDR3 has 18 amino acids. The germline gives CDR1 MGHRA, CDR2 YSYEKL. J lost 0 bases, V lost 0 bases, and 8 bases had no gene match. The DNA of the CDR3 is TGCGCCAGCAGCCAAGATCCTTTGGGGACAGCTAGCAATCAGCCCCAGCATTTT. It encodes CASSQDPLGTASNQPQHF.

CDR3 protein: CASSEEAVGSYEQYF. CDR3 sequence (DNA): TGTGCCAGCAGTGAAGAGGCAGTAGGCTCCTACGAGCAGTACTTC. V and J are TRBV6-1 and TRBJ2-7; D gene uncertain. This CDR3 has 15 amino acids. The germline gives CDR1 MNHNS, CDR2 SASEGT. Deletions cut 1 base from V and 0 bases from J, with 10 bases between.

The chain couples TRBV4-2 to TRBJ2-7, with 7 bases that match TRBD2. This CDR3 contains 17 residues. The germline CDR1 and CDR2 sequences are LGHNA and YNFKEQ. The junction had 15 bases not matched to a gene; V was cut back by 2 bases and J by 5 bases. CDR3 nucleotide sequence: TGTGCCAGCAGCCAAACGACGCCTGGCGGGGGTGACGACGAGCAGTACTTC. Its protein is CASSQTTPGGGDDEQYF.

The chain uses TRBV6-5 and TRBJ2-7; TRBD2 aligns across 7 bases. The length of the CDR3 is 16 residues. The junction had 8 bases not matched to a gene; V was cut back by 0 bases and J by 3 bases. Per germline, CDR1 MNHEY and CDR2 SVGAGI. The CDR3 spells CASSYSHGRKIYEQYF. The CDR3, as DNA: TGTGCCAGCAGTTACTCCCACGGGAGGAAAATCTACGAGCAGTACTTC.

CDR3 residues: CASSLDLAGVSQTQYF. The CDR3 region has the DNA TGTGCCAGCAGCTTAGATCTAGCGGGAGTTTCACAGACCCAGTACTTC. The chain uses TRBV11-2 and TRBJ2-5, with 10 bases matching TRBD2. With 0 bases clipped from V and 6 bases from J, the junction kept 7 bases outside the gene matches. The germline CDR1 and CDR2 sequences are SGHAT and FQNNGV. CDR3 length: 16 residues.

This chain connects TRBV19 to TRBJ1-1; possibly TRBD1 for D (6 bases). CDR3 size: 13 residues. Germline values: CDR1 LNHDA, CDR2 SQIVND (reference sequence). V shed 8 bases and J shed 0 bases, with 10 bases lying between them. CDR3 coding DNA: TGTGCCAGTGCTGACAGGATGAACACTGAAGCTTTCTTT. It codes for CASADRMNTEAFF.

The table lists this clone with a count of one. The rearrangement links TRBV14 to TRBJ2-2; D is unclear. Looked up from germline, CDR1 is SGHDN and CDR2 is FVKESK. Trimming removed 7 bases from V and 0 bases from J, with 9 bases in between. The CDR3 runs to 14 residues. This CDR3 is CASKQFANTGELFF. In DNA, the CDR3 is TGTGCCAGCAAACAGTTCGCGAACACCGGGGAGCTGTTTTTT. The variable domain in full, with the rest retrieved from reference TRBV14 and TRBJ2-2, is EAGVTQFPSHSVIEKGQTVTLRCDPISGHDNLYWYRRVMGKEIKFLLHFVKESKQDESGMPNNRFLAERTGGTYSTLKVQPAELEDSGVYFCASKQFANTGELFFGEGSRLTVL.

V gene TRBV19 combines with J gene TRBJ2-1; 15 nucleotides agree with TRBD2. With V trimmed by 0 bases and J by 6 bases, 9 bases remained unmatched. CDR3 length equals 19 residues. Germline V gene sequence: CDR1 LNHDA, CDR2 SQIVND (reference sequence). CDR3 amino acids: CASSIDLGLAGGTGNEQFF. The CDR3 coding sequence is TGTGCCAGTAGTATAGATCTGGGACTAGCGGGAGGAACGGGCAATGAGCAGTTCTTC.

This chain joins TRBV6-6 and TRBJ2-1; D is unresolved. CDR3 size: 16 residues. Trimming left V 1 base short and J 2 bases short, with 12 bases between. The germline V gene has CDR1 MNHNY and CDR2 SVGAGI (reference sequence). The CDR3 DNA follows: TGTGCCAGCAGTTACTACCCCCCGGGCCCCTACAATGAGCAGTTCTTC. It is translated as CASSYYPPGPYNEQFF.

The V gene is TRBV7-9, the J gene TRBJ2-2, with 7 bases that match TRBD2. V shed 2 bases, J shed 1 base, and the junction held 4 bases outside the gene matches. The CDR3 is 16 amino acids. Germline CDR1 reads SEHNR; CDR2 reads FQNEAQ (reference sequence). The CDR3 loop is CASSLYGGKNTGELFF. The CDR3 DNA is TGTGCCAGCAGCTTATACGGGGGGAAGAACACCGGGGAGCTGTTTTTT.

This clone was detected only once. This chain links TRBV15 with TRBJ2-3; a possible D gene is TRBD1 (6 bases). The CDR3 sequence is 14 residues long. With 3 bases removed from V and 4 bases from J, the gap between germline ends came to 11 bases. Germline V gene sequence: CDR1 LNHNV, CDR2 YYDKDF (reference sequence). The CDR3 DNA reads TGTGCCACCAGCAGTTTCAGGGGATCAGATACGCAGTATTTT. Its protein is CATSSFRGSDTQYF.

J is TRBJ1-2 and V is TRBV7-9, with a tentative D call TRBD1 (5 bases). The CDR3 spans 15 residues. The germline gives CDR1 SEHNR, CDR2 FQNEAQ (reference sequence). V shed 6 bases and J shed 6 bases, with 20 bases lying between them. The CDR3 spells CASSGQGYGSNGYTF. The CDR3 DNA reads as TGTGCCAGCAGTGGTCAGGGTTACGGGTCGAATGGCTACACCTTC.